These 27 T cell receptor beta chains originate from one sample sequenced in a study of OX40 agonist ivuxolimab in advanced cancers. Clones were read by immunoSEQ multiplex PCR, and TCRdb kept only the in-frame ones, dropping some. The sample comprises some 75,000 clones, about 85% of which are singletons, and roughly 3.1% rests with the top ten. The input for sequencing was CD4+ or CD8+ T cells sorted from blood, taken in a trial of the OX40 agonist ivuxolimab. These receptors were collected from an adult with an advanced solid tumor such as melanoma, head and neck, liver or kidney cancer.

This clone has just a few counts. This chain links TRBV4-3 with TRBJ1-2; TRBD1 matches 11 bases. The CDR3 is 16 amino acids. CDR1 and CDR2 (germline): LGHNA, YSLEER. V was pared by 1 base and J by 5 bases, with 6 bases of the junction left unmatched. CDR3: CASSQVYGTGGYGYTF. Here the CDR3 DNA reads TGCGCCAGCAGCCAAGTTTATGGGACAGGGGGATATGGCTACACCTTC.

This clone showed up just once. The V call is TRBV29-1, the J call TRBJ1-1; the match to TRBD1 covers 7 bases. CDR1 is SQVTM, CDR2 ANQGSEA, per germline. This CDR3 is built from 13 residues. Trimming took 6 bases from V and 2 from J; bases not matched to a gene: 6. The chain's CDR3 is CSVWGTANTEAFF. For the CDR3, the DNA is TGCAGCGTGTGGGGGACAGCTAACACTGAAGCTTTCTTT.

V gene TRBV19 combines with J gene TRBJ1-2; D uncertain. V dropped 7 bases and J dropped 2 bases, with 11 bases sitting between them. Germline CDR1 LNHDA, CDR2 SQIVND (reference sequence). The CDR3 covers 13 residues. CDR3 nucleotide sequence: TGTGCCAGTATGGCCCGGGAAAACTATGGCTACACCTTC. It is translated as CASMARENYGYTF.

The V gene is TRBV11-3, the J gene TRBJ2-7; 8 nucleotides line up with TRBD1. CDR1 and CDR2 from the germline V gene are SGHNT and YENEEA. The V and J ends lost 6 bases and 3 bases, in that order; junction bases with no gene match: 1. The CDR3 length is 12 residues. CDR3 nucleotides: TGTGCCAGCAGGGACAGGGACTACGAGCAGTACTTC. Residues: CASRDRDYEQYF.

The rearrangement uses TRBV5-8 and TRBJ1-6, with D unresolved. Germline CDR1 and CDR2: SGHTS and YDEGEE. V was trimmed by 0 bases and J by 0 bases, leaving 13 bases between them. The CDR3 length is 18 residues. CDR3 protein: CASSLVESLFSYNSPLHF. Here the CDR3 DNA reads TGTGCCAGCAGCTTGGTGGAAAGCCTCTTCTCCTATAATTCACCCCTCCACTTT.

The chain recombines TRBV11-3 with TRBJ2-1, with 10 bases identical to TRBD2. CDR3 length: 13 amino acids. CDR1 and CDR2 from the germline V gene are SGHNT and YENEEA. The V and J ends lost 5 bases and 7 bases, in that order; junction bases with no gene match: 2. The CDR3 DNA follows: TGTGCCAGCAGCCTAGCGGGAGTTAATGAGCAGTTCTTC. It translates to CASSLAGVNEQFF.

The chain links TRBV18 to TRBJ1-2; TRBD1 matches at 7 bases. With V trimmed by 5 bases and J by 8 bases, 5 bases remained unmatched. Germline V gives CDR1 KGHSH, CDR2 LQKENI. The CDR3 spans 12 residues. In DNA, the CDR3 is TGTGCCAGCTCAGACAGGGAAGACGGCTACACCTTC. It encodes CASSDREDGYTF. The full variable domain, its missing parts supplied by reference TRBV18 and TRBJ1-2, is NAGVMQNPRHLVRRRGQEARLRCSPMKGHSHVYWYRQLPEEGLKFMVYLQKENIIDESGMPKERFSAEFPKEGPSILRIQQVVRGDSAAYFCASSDREDGYTFGSGTRLTVV.

This rearrangement joins TRBV6-6 to TRBJ1-2; TRBD1 agrees at 11 bases. This CDR3 contains 15 residues. J lost 6 bases, V lost 2 bases, and 5 bases had no gene match. Looked up from germline, CDR1 is MNHNY and CDR2 is SVGAGI (reference sequence). The CDR3 DNA sequence: TGTGCCAGCAGTTACGGACAGGGGGCGAAGAATGGCTACACCTTC. Amino acids: CASSYGQGAKNGYTF.

The chain carries TRBV7-9 and TRBJ2-7, with D perhaps matching TRBD1 or TRBD2 (5 bases each). Deletions cut 5 bases from V and 0 bases from J, with 14 bases between. The CDR3 totals 15 residues. In germline, CDR1 is SEHNR, CDR2 FQNEAQ (reference sequence). This chain's CDR3 is CASSGAGRLSYEQYF. In DNA form, the CDR3 reads TGTGCCAGCAGCGGGGCTGGGAGACTCTCCTACGAGCAGTACTTC.

V is TRBV18 and J is TRBJ1-1; D possibly corresponds to TRBD1 (6 bases). The germline gives CDR1 KGHSH, CDR2 LQKENI. Deletions cut 1 base from V and 11 bases from J, with 14 bases between. The CDR3 is 13 residues long. The CDR3 loop reads CASSPLQGGGAFF. CDR3 DNA: TGTGCCAGCTCACCACTCCAGGGAGGGGGGGCTTTCTTT.

The V and J genes are TRBV11-2 and TRBJ1-1; D call uncertain. V lost 3 bases and J lost 1, with 9 bases in between. Germline CDR1 reads SGHAT; CDR2 reads FQNNGV. The CDR3 length is 14 residues. CDR3: CASSLKSGNTEAFF. CDR3 coding DNA: TGTGCCAGCAGCTTGAAGTCAGGGAACACTGAAGCTTTCTTT. The whole variable domain, filled in from reference TRBV11-2 and TRBJ1-1, reads EAGVAQSPRYKIIEKRQSVAFWCNPISGHATLYWYQQILGQGPKLLIQFQNNGVVDDSQLPKDRFSAERLKGVDSTLKIQPAKLEDSAVYLCASSLKSGNTEAFFGQGTRLTVV.

J is TRBJ1-2 and V is TRBV7-9; D ambiguous. The germline V gene encodes CDR1 SEHNR and CDR2 FQNEAQ (reference sequence). The CDR3 totals 13 residues. The ends were cut back, 5 bases at V and 4 bases at J, with 11 bases in the middle. The CDR3 nucleotides read TGTGCCAGCAGCGCGAATGCCCCCTATGGCTACACCTTC. It specifies CASSANAPYGYTF.

The chain is built from TRBV9 and TRBJ2-2, with 8 bases matching TRBD2. The CDR3 spans 16 residues. Germline V gene lookup returns CDR1 SGDLS and CDR2 YYNGEE. V gave up 4 bases and J gave up 5 bases; unmatched junction bases: 10. CDR3 nucleotides: TGTGCCAGCAGCCCCCGGGGGGGAGGTTATACCGGGGAGCTGTTTTTT. As protein: CASSPRGGGYTGELFF.

This clone was counted once. DNA for the CDR3: TGTGCCAGCAGCAGTTACCGGGACAAGGTTAACGAGCAGTACTTC. It encodes CASSSYRDKVNEQYF. The chain recombines TRBV7-9 with TRBJ2-7; the D gene is possibly TRBD1 (6 bases). The germline gives CDR1 SEHNR, CDR2 FQNEAQ (reference sequence). Between the trimmed V and J ends, which lost 5 bases and 5 bases, there was a span of 19 bases. CDR3 length: 15 amino acids.

The V gene is TRBV7-3, the J gene TRBJ2-1; D may be TRBD1 (6 bases). The germline V gene has CDR1 SGHTA and CDR2 FQGTGA. This CDR3 spans 15 amino acids. The V gene lost 8 bases and the J gene lost 5 bases, with 19 bases spanning the gap. The CDR3, as DNA: TGTGCCAGCTCCCTGGGGCAGGGGTTTAACAATGAGCAGTTCTTC. Protein product: CASSLGQGFNNEQFF.

This clone was picked up one time. This chain links TRBV6-1 with TRBJ2-7, with a weak D call TRBD1 (5 bases). The CDR3 has 15 amino acids. Trimming pared 1 base from V and 0 bases from J, leaving 10 bases between. Germline lookup yields CDR1 MNHNS and CDR2 SASEGT. CDR3 loop: CASSEVQGRSYEQYF. The CDR3 DNA is TGTGCCAGCAGTGAAGTGCAGGGCCGCTCCTACGAGCAGTACTTC.

In this sample, this clone turned up a few times. The V call is TRBV30, the J call TRBJ1-2; 8 positions agree with TRBD1. V trimming: 0 bases; J trimming: 8 bases; junction bases outside the gene matches: 8. This CDR3 has 14 amino acids. Germline CDR1 is GTSNPN and CDR2 is SVGIG (reference sequence). In DNA, the CDR3 is TGTGCCTGGAGTGTAGGGCAGGGGGCATGGGGCTACACCTTC. It translates to CAWSVGQGAWGYTF.

The genes are TRBV16 and TRBJ2-7; D ambiguous. Deletions cut 0 bases from V and 3 bases from J, with 12 bases between. Germline V gives CDR1 KGHSY, CDR2 FQNENV. The CDR3 loop spans 15 amino acids. CDR3 nucleotides: TGTGCCAGCAGCCAATCGTGGAGCAGAGACTACGAGCAGTACTTC. Protein: CASSQSWSRDYEQYF.

This clone has only a few counts. This rearrangement joins TRBV11-2 to TRBJ2-1, with 11 bases that match TRBD2. The J segment lost 7 bases and the V segment lost 5 bases, leaving 10 bases of the junction unmatched. From germline, CDR1 is SGHAT and CDR2 FQNNGV. The CDR3 is 16 amino acids. The CDR3 DNA is TGTGCCAGCAGCCCCTGGACTAGCGGGCTCCGGAATGAGCAGTTCTTC. This codes for CASSPWTSGLRNEQFF.

The V gene is TRBV6-5, the J gene TRBJ1-1, with D maybe TRBD1 (5 bases). Germline V lookup: CDR1 MNHEY, CDR2 SVGAGI. The CDR3 covers 15 residues. The ends were cut back, 2 bases at V and 2 bases at J, with 12 bases in the middle. The CDR3: CASSYATAGNTEAFF. The CDR3 region has the DNA TGTGCCAGCAGTTACGCGACAGCCGGAAACACTGAAGCTTTCTTT.

The CDR3: CATSRATDQPQHF. DNA for the CDR3: TGTGCCACCAGCAGGGCCACGGATCAGCCCCAGCATTTT. V usage is TRBV15 and J usage is TRBJ1-5; D call uncertain. CDR3 length: 13 residues. V was shortened by 3 bases and J by 5 bases, with 8 bases between the two germline ends. CDR1 LNHNV and CDR2 YYDKDF come from the germline V gene (reference sequence).

The chain carries TRBV19 and TRBJ1-1; 8 bases are shared with TRBD1. V lost 1 base, J lost 5 bases, and 3 bases stayed unmatched. CDR3 length equals 14 residues. Germline V gene data show CDR1 as LNHDA and CDR2 as SQIVND (reference sequence). The DNA for the CDR3 is TGTGCCAGTAGTATAGGAAACAGGGGGACTGAAGCTTTCTTT. It translates to CASSIGNRGTEAFF.

This clone was seen more than once but under ten times. This chain connects TRBV16 to TRBJ1-5; D is ambiguous. Deletions cut 0 bases from V and 4 bases from J, with 4 bases between. CDR1 and CDR2 (germline): KGHSY, FQNENV. CDR3 size: 13 residues. CDR3 in DNA: TGTGCCAGCAGCCAATCGGGGAATCAGCCCCAGCATTTT. It translates to CASSQSGNQPQHF.

CDR3 loop: CTSSQDRREPDTGELFF. For the CDR3, the DNA is TGCACCAGCAGCCAAGATCGGAGGGAACCGGACACCGGGGAGCTGTTTTTT. This chain links TRBV1 with TRBJ2-2; TRBD2 was called by the table and not checked on the DNA. TRBV1 is deemed a pseudogene. CDR3 size: 17 residues.

The gene calls are TRBV9 and TRBJ1-1, with 8 bases fitting TRBD1. CDR3 size: 15 residues. V gave up 3 bases and J gave up 5 bases; unmatched junction bases: 9. Looked up from germline, CDR1 is SGDLS and CDR2 is YYNGEE. CDR3 sequence reads: CASSGQGSGRTEAFF. The CDR3 DNA sequence: TGTGCCAGCAGCGGACAGGGGTCGGGGCGGACTGAAGCTTTCTTT. Complete variable domain (other parts from reference TRBV9 and TRBJ1-1): DSGVTQTPKHLITATGQRVTLRCSPRSGDLSVYWYQQSLDQGLQFLIQYYNGEERAKGNILERFSAQQFPDLHSELNLSSLELGDSALYFCASSGQGSGRTEAFFGQGTRLTVV.

This clone was picked up one time. The chain couples TRBV11-2 to TRBJ2-1, with a possible D match to TRBD1 (5 bases). In germline, CDR1 is SGHAT, CDR2 FQNNGV. The CDR3 spans 14 residues. V was cut by 6 bases and J by 5 bases, with 14 bases left in between. The CDR3 bases are TGTGCCAGCAGGGTAAGGGGCATCCACAATGAGCAGTTCTTC. It encodes CASRVRGIHNEQFF.

The V call is TRBV19, the J call TRBJ1-1; D may be TRBD1 (5 bases). V lost 4 bases, J lost 1 base, and 10 bases lay in between. CDR3 length: 14 amino acids. Germline values: CDR1 LNHDA, CDR2 SQIVND (reference sequence). The CDR3 loop is CASSRGRANTEAFF. The CDR3 DNA reads TGTGCCAGTAGTAGGGGCAGGGCGAACACTGAAGCTTTCTTT.